This TCR beta chain is drawn from a study of cytomegalovirus exposure and HLA in healthy donors. Study results and caveats: In all likelihood, a cluster of highly shared sequence variants was a sequencing artifact.

Of note for this clone: The antigen remains undetermined.

CDR1 is MNHNS and CDR2 is SASEGT in the germline V gene. Unmatched junction bases numbered 2, after V lost 5 bases and J lost 3 bases. This CDR3 region has 13 residues. Primers for the PCR totalled 60 Vbeta and 13 Jbeta. Assay used: immunoSEQ multiplex PCR; TCRdb lists only in-frame clones, some missing. The sample lists roughly 150,000 clones; approximately 70% were seen once. This sequence originates from a woman in her late teens or twenties in good health and CMV-seropositive. The specimen was PBMCs. The chain employs TRBV6-1 and TRBJ2-7; 9 nucleotides match TRBD1. In nucleotides, the CDR3 is TGTGCCAGCAGTCGGGACAGGGTCTACGAGCAGTACTTC. Its protein product is CASSRDRVYEQYF.